This TCR beta chain was captured in a study of shared clonotypes between healthy human individuals. Findings and caveats of the study: Clonotypes shared by all four donors outscored non-shared clonotypes in generation probability. Clonotype sharing across a handful of donors was observed for about 5.5% of naive CD4 clonotypes.

In regard to this clone: As yet, its antigen is unknown.

Terminally differentiated effector memory CD45RA+ cells were excluded by CCR7 positive selection of CD45RO-negative cells. Deep-level settings were used for running the assay. DNA at roughly 0.2 ug, 25,000 to 35,000 T cell genomes, went into sorted-subset replicate PCRs. Data came from immunoSEQ multiplex PCR; TCRdb stores just in-frame clones and leaves some out. The data contain about 2.1 million clones, around 93% of them singletons. Germline CDR1 reads MNHEY; CDR2 reads SMNVEV (reference sequence). The CDR3 sequence is 17 residues long. V lost 0 bases, J lost 2 bases, and 6 bases stayed unmatched.

The gene calls are TRBV27 and TRBJ2-3; TRBD2 aligns across 9 bases. The material sequenced was naive CD8+ T cells from PBMCs. This clonotype was sampled from a man aged 18 to 30 in good health. Some clones in this sample may be carry-over from other donors' samples. The CDR3: CASSLSLAGRNTDTQYF. CDR3 nucleotide sequence: TGTGCCAGCAGTTTATCCCTAGCGGGAAGAAACACAGATACGCAGTATTTT.